Below are 2 T cell receptor beta chains sequenced from a single sample in a study of OX40 agonist ivuxolimab in advanced cancers. Method: immunoSEQ multiplex PCR; TCRdb's copy keeps in-frame clones and lacks some. The sample has about 70,000 clones, 86% seen once. The starting material was CD4+ or CD8+ T cells sorted from blood, obtained in a trial of the OX40 agonist ivuxolimab. The receptors here all came from an adult with an advanced solid tumor such as melanoma, head and neck, liver or kidney cancer.

This chain joins TRBV11-2 and TRBJ2-7; TRBD2 matches at 14 bases. Germline-derived CDR1 and CDR2 are SGHAT and FQNNGV. The CDR3 totals 15 residues. Losses at the gene ends were 5 bases for V and 6 bases for J; bases not matched to a gene: 6. CDR3 nucleotides: TGTGCCAGCAGCCCGACTAGCGGGGGGGGCACCGAGCAGTACTTC. Its translation: CASSPTSGGGTEQYF.

The rearrangement joins TRBV7-9 to TRBJ2-1; 13 bases fit TRBD2. The CDR3 length is 17 residues. CDR1 is SEHNR and CDR2 is FQNEAQ in the germline V gene (reference sequence). After removal of 3 bases from V and 6 bases from J, the junction contained 8 bases not matched to a gene. CDR3 sequence: CASSLGQTSGGTNEQFF. DNA of the CDR3: TGTGCCAGCAGCTTGGGCCAGACTAGCGGGGGGACCAATGAGCAGTTCTTC.